The 15 T cell receptor beta chains below come from one sample, sequenced in a study of beta chain features in type 1 diabetes. Isolated RNA was reverse transcribed in full, so expressed TCRB transcripts were sequenced. TCRdb's table, derived via immunoSEQ multiplex PCR, lists solely in-frame clones and lacks some. Of approximately 380,000 clones in the sample, approximately 16% were seen once. The sample was naive CD4+ T cells from blood. The receptor source for this set is a woman between 18 and 29 years old in good health.

This chain links TRBV27 with TRBJ2-1, with 9 nucleotides matching TRBD1. V dropped 3 bases and J dropped 6; count of bases not matched to a gene: 6. Germline CDR1 is MNHEY and CDR2 is SMNVEV (reference sequence). This CDR3 comprises 15 residues. The CDR3 loop reads CASSFQRTGVNEQFF. The CDR3 nucleotides read TGTGCCAGCAGTTTCCAACGGACAGGGGTCAATGAGCAGTTCTTC.

This chain uses TRBV9 with TRBJ1-5; D unclear. Germline values: CDR1 SGDLS, CDR2 YYNGEE. V lost 0 bases and J lost 0, with 7 bases in between. This CDR3 has 15 residues. The CDR3 DNA reads TGTGCCAGCAGCGTAGCTCAGGATAGCAATCAGCCCCAGCATTTT. Its translation: CASSVAQDSNQPQHF.

This clone was observed a few times. The rearrangement links TRBV28 to TRBJ1-5, with TRBD1 matching 8 bases. The length of the CDR3 is 15 residues. V trimming: 5 bases; J trimming: 4 bases; junction bases outside the gene matches: 7. Germline CDR1 MDHEN, CDR2 SYDVKM. Here the CDR3 reads CASSQGAQGNQPQHF. CDR3 in DNA: TGTGCCAGCAGTCAGGGGGCACAGGGAAATCAGCCCCAGCATTTT.

V usage is TRBV5-1 and J usage is TRBJ2-1, with TRBD2 identical over 13 bases. The trim removed 1 base at V and 7 bases at J, leaving 2 bases unmatched. CDR1 and CDR2 (germline): SGHRS, YFSETQ. CDR3 length equals 15 residues. CDR3 amino acids: CASSLLLAGGNEQFF. For the CDR3, the DNA is TGCGCCAGCAGCTTGCTACTAGCGGGAGGGAATGAGCAGTTCTTC.

The table lists this clone with a few counts. The V gene is TRBV18, the J gene TRBJ2-1, with 7 nucleotides matching TRBD2. Germline CDR1 reads KGHSH; CDR2 reads LQKENI. This CDR3 is built from 15 residues. J gave up 4 bases and V 3 bases, and 6 bases lay outside the gene matches. The CDR3 here is CASSPYLAEYNEQFF. The CDR3 bases are TGTGCCAGCTCACCTTACCTAGCGGAGTACAATGAGCAGTTCTTC.

This clone has only a few counts. This chain uses TRBV25-1 with TRBJ2-1, with 8 bases lining up with TRBD2. This CDR3 has 16 residues. V shed 4 bases, J shed 2 bases, and the junction held 7 bases outside the gene matches. Germline V gene data show CDR1 as MGHDK and CDR2 as SYGVNS. CDR3 coding DNA: TGTGCCAGCAGTGTAAGCGGGAGAGGTCCCTACAATGAGCAGTTCTTC. This sequence encodes CASSVSGRGPYNEQFF.

The V and J genes are TRBV29-1 and TRBJ2-5; D is unclear. V was shortened by 7 bases and J by 0 bases, with 12 bases between the two germline ends. CDR3 length: 13 amino acids. Germline-derived CDR1 and CDR2 are SQVTM and ANQGSEA. As DNA, the CDR3 is TGCAGCGGGAGTCGTTCCTACCAAGAGACCCAGTACTTC. Amino acid sequence: CSGSRSYQETQYF.

V is TRBV7-9 and J is TRBJ2-7; 9 positions agree with TRBD2. After removal of 3 bases from V and 0 bases from J, the junction contained 9 bases not matched to a gene. The CDR3 totals 17 residues. Germline assignment: CDR1 SEHNR and CDR2 FQNEAQ (reference sequence). The CDR3 here is CASSLSGAGGSSYEQYF. The CDR3 DNA sequence: TGTGCCAGCAGCTTGTCTGGTGCGGGAGGGAGCTCCTACGAGCAGTACTTC.

This clone showed up just a few times. J is TRBJ2-1 and V is TRBV2; TRBD1 matches at 12 bases. This CDR3 has 13 amino acids. The V and J ends lost 8 bases and 9 bases, in that order; junction bases with no gene match: 5. Germline V gene lookup returns CDR1 SNHLY and CDR2 FYNNEI. CDR3 protein: CASGGQGAGEQFF. Here the CDR3 DNA reads TGTGCCAGCGGGGGACAGGGGGCGGGTGAGCAGTTCTTC.

The chain employs TRBV11-2 and TRBJ1-2; D not resolved. This CDR3 has 13 amino acids. In germline, CDR1 is SGHAT, CDR2 FQNNGV. Trimming removed 6 bases from V and 8 bases from J, with 16 bases in between. Written as DNA, the CDR3 is TGTGCCAGCAGATCCCTACTGTTGGGCGGCTACACCTTC. Residues: CASRSLLLGGYTF.

The table lists this clone with a few counts. The chain employs TRBV29-1 and TRBJ1-1, with TRBD1 matching 10 bases. This CDR3 spans 14 amino acids. Trimming cost V 6 bases and J 5 bases; bases outside gene matches: 9. Germline V gives CDR1 SQVTM, CDR2 ANQGSEA. DNA of the CDR3: TGCAGCGTGCTCGGGACAGGGGTTCGAACTGAAGCTTTCTTT. As protein: CSVLGTGVRTEAFF. Full variable domain (remainder filled in from reference TRBV29-1 and TRBJ1-1): SAVISQKPSRDICQRGTSLTIQCQVDSQVTMMFWYRQQPGQSLTLIATANQGSEATYESGFVIDKFPISRPNLTFSTLTVSNMSPEDSSIYLCSVLGTGVRTEAFFGQGTRLTVV.

The J gene is TRBJ1-5, the V gene TRBV12-5, with a weak D call TRBD1 (5 bases). With 3 bases removed from V and 6 bases from J, the gap between germline ends came to 9 bases. The CDR3 loop spans 13 amino acids. CDR1 and CDR2 (germline): LGHNT, FRNRAP. The CDR3 DNA sequence: TGTGCTAGTGGTTTATTCGGGGGTCAGCCCCAGCATTTT. Its protein product is CASGLFGGQPQHF.

CDR3: CAISGSGLAGTDTQYF. The CDR3 DNA is TGTGCCATCAGTGGCTCGGGACTAGCGGGAACGGATACGCAGTATTTT. The rearrangement links TRBV10-3 to TRBJ2-3; 13 nucleotides line up with TRBD2. The CDR3 is made up of 16 amino acids. The V segment lost 4 bases and the J segment 6 bases; nucleotides outside the gene matches: 7. Germline V gene sequence: CDR1 ENHRY, CDR2 SYGVKD.

This clone has a handful of counts. This chain joins TRBV7-9 and TRBJ2-2; D call uncertain. V lost 5 bases, J lost 4 bases, and 14 bases lay in between. Germline assignment: CDR1 SEHNR and CDR2 FQNEAQ (reference sequence). CDR3 length: 15 amino acids. The chain's CDR3 is CASSPLRELTGELFF. The CDR3 region has the DNA TGTGCCAGCAGCCCATTACGCGAACTCACCGGGGAGCTGTTTTTT.

Worth noting for this clone: The identical CDR3 is also encoded by other nucleotide sequences in the sample. This rearrangement joins TRBV20-1 to TRBJ2-1; possible D gene TRBD1, 5 bases. From germline, CDR1 is DFQATT and CDR2 SNEGSKA (reference sequence). CDR3 length: 11 residues. Deletions cut 3 bases from V and 9 bases from J, with 9 bases between. CDR3 sequence reads: CSARGRGEQFF. The DNA of the CDR3 is TGCAGTGCTAGGGGAAGGGGTGAGCAGTTCTTC.